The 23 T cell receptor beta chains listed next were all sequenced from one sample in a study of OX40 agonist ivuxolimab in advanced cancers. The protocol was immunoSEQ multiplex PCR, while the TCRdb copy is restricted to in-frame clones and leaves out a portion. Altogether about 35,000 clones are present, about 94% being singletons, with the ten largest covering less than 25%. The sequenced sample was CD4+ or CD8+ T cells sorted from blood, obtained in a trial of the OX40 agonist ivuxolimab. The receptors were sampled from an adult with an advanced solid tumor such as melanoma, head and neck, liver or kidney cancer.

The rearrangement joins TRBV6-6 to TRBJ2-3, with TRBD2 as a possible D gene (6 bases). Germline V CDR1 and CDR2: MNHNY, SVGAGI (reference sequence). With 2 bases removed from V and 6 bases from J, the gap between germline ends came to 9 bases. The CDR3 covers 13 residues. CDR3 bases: TGTGCCAGCAGTTACGCCCGGGGGGATACGCAGTATTTT. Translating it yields CASSYARGDTQYF.

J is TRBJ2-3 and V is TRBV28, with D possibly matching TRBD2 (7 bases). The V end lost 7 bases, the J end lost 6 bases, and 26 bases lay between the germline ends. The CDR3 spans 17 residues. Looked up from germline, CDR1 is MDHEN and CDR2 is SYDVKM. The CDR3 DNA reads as TGTGCCAGCACCACCCCGTGGGGGGCCCGGGAGGTGGATACGCAGTATTTT. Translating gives CASTTPWGAREVDTQYF.

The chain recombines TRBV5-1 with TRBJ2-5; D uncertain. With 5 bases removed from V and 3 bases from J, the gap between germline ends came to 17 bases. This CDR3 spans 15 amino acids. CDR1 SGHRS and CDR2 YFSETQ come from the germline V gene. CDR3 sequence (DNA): TGCGCCAGCAGAATACTCTCTCCCTCCGAAGAGACCCAGTACTTC. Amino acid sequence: CASRILSPSEETQYF.

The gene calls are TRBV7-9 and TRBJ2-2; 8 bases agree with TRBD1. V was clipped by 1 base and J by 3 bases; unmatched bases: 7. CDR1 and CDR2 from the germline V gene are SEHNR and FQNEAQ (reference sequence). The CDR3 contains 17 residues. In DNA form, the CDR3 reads TGTGCCAGCAGCTTAGGGGACCCGACAGGGGACACCGGGGAGCTGTTTTTT. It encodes CASSLGDPTGDTGELFF.

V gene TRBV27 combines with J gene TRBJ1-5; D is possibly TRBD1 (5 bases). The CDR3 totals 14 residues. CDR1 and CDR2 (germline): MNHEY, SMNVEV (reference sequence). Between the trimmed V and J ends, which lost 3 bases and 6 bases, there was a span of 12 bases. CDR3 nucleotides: TGTGCCAGCAGTTTTGGGGGGACTGGTCAGCCCCAGCATTTT. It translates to CASSFGGTGQPQHF.

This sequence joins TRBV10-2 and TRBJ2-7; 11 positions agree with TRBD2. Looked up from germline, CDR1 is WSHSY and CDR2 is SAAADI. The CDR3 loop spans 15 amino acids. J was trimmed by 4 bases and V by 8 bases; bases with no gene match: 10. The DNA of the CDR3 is TGCGCCAGCGTTGACAGGACTAGCGGGTGGTACGAGCAGTACTTC. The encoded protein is CASVDRTSGWYEQYF.

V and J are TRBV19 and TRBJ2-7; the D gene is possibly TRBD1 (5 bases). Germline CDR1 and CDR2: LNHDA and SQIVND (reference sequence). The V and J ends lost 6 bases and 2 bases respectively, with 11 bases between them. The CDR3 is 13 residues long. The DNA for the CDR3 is TGTGCCAGTAGCTGGGCAGGGACCTACGAGCAGTACTTC. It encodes CASSWAGTYEQYF.

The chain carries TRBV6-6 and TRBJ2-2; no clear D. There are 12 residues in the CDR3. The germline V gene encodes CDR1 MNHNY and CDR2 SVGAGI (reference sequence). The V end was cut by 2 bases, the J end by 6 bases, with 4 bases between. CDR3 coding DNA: TGTGCCAGCAGTTACCTGGCCGGGGAGCTGTTTTTT. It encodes CASSYLAGELFF.

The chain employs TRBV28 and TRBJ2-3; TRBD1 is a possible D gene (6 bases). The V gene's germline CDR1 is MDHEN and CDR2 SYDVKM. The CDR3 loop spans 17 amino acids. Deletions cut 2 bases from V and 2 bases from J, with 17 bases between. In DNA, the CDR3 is TGTGCCAGCAGTTTAACCCTCCCCGGGACAACCACAGATACGCAGTATTTT. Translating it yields CASSLTLPGTTTDTQYF.

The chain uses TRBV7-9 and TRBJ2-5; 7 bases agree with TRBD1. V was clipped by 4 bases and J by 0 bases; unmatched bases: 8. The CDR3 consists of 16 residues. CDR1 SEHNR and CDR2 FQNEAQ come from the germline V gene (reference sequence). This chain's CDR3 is CASSSSPTGDQETQYF. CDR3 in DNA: TGTGCCAGCAGCTCCTCGCCTACAGGGGACCAAGAGACCCAGTACTTC.

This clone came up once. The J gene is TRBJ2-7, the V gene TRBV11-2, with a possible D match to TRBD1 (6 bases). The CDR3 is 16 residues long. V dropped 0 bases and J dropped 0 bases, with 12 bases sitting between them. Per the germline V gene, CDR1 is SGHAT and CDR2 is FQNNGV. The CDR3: CASSLDNRVGSYEQYF. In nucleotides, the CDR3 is TGTGCCAGCAGCTTAGATAACAGGGTGGGCTCCTACGAGCAGTACTTC.

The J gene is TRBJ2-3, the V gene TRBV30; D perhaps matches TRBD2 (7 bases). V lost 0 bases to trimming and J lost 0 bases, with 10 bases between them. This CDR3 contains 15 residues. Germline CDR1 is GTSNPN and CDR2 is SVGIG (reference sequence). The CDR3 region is CAWSVGGASTDTQYF. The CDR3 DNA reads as TGTGCCTGGAGTGTAGGGGGGGCGAGCACAGATACGCAGTATTTT.

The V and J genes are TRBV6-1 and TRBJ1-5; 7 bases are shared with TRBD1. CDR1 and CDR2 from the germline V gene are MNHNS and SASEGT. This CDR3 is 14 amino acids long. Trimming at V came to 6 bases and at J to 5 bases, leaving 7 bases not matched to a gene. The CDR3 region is CASSTSRGDQPQHF. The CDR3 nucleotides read TGTGCCAGCAGCACATCCAGGGGGGATCAGCCCCAGCATTTT.

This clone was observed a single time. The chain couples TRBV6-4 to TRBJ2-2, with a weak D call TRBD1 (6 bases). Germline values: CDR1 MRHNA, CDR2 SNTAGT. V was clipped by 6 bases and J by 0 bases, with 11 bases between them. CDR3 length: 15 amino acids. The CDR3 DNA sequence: TGTGCCAGCAGCCGGGACAAACCGAACACCGGGGAGCTGTTTTTT. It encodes CASSRDKPNTGELFF.

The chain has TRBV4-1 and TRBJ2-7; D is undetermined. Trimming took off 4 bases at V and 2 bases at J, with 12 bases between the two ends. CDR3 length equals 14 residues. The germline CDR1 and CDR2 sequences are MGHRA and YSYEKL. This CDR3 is CASSPKDAAYEQYF. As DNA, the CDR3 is TGCGCCAGCAGCCCTAAGGACGCCGCCTACGAGCAGTACTTC.

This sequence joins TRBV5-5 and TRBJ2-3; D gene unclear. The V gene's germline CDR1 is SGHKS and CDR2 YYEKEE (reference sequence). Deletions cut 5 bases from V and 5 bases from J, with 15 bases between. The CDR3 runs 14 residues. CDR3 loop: CASSRLSNGDTQYF. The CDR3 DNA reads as TGTGCCAGCAGTCGTCTTTCTAATGGAGATACGCAGTATTTT.

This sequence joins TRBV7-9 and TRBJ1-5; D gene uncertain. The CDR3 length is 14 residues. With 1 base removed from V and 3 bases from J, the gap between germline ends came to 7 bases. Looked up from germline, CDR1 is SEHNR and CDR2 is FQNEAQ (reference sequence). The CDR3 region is CASSLDYDNQPQHF. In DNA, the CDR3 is TGTGCCAGCAGCTTAGACTATGACAATCAGCCCCAGCATTTT.

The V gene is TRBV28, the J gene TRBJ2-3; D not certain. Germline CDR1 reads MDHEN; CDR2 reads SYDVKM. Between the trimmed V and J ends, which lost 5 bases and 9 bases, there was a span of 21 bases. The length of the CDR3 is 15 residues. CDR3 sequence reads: CASSLPPTEDRTQYF. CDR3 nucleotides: TGTGCCAGCAGTCTCCCCCCCACCGAGGATCGGACGCAGTATTTT.

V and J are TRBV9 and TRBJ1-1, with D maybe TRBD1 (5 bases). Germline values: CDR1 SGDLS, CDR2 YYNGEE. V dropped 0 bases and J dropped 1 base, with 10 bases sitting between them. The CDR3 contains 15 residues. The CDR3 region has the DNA TGTGCCAGCAGCGTAGCCTCCGGGGGGAACACTGAAGCTTTCTTT. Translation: CASSVASGGNTEAFF.

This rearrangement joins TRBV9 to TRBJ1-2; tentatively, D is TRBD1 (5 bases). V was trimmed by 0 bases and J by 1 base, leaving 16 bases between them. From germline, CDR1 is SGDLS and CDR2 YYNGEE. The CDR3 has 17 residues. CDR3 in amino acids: CASSVESRVALNYGYTF. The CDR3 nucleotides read TGTGCCAGCAGCGTAGAGTCCAGGGTAGCCCTTAACTATGGCTACACCTTC.

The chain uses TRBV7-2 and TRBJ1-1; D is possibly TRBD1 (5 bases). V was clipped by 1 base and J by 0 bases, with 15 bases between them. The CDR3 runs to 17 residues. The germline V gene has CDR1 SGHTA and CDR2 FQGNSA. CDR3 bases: TGTGCCAGCAGCTTAGGTAAGCCCGGACATCTGAACACTGAAGCTTTCTTT. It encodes CASSLGKPGHLNTEAFF.

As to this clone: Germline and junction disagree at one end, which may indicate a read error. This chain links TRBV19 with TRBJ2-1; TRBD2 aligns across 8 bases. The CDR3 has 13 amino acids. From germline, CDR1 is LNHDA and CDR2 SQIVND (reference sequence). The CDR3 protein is CASSIAFGTSKVF. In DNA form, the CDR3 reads TGTGCCAGTAGTATAGCATTCGGGACTAGTAAGGTCTTC.

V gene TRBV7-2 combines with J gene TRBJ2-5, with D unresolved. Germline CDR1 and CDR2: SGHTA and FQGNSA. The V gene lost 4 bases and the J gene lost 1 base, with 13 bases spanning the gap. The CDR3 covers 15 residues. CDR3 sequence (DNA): TGTGCCAGCAGCTCGATCCTGGAGATCCAAGAGACCCAGTACTTC. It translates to CASSSILEIQETQYF.